These 12 T cell receptor beta chains were sequenced from one sample in a study of blood T cell repertoires in COVID-19. Sequenced by immunoSEQ multiplex PCR; TCRdb stores in-frame clones only, minus some. Altogether roughly 150,000 clones are present, 76% being singletons, with the ten largest covering 3.5% to 4.5%. The sequenced sample consisted of peripheral blood. All receptors come from a woman aged 80 or over with acute or convalescent COVID-19.

V gene TRBV10-2 combines with J gene TRBJ2-1; 9 bases agree with TRBD2. This CDR3 region has 13 residues. V dropped 8 bases and J dropped 12; count of bases not matched to a gene: 11. In germline, CDR1 is WSHSY, CDR2 SAAADI. The CDR3 loop is CASRIAGVPGQFF. CDR3 bases: TGCGCCAGCCGTATAGCGGGAGTCCCAGGGCAGTTCTTC.

The chain is built from TRBV5-1 and TRBJ2-3, with D possibly TRBD1 on 5 matching bases. CDR1 SGHRS and CDR2 YFSETQ come from the germline V gene. V lost 1 base, J lost 0 bases, and 9 bases lay in between. The CDR3 is made up of 15 amino acids. The CDR3 reads CASSLLTASTDTQYF. As DNA, the CDR3 is TGCGCCAGCAGCTTGCTGACAGCTAGCACAGATACGCAGTATTTT. Full variable domain (outside the CDR3, taken from reference TRBV5-1 and TRBJ2-3): KAGVTQTPRYLIKTRGQQVTLSCSPISGHRSVSWYQQTPGQGLQFLFEYFSETQRNKGNFPGRFSGRQFSNSRSEMNVSTLELGDSALYLCASSLLTASTDTQYFGPGTRLTVL.

This chain connects TRBV3-1 (or the pseudogene TRBV3-2) to TRBJ2-5; D gene unclear. The CDR3 covers 11 residues. CDR1 and CDR2 (germline): LGHDT, YNNKEL (reference sequence). V was cut by 5 bases and J by 3 bases, with 4 bases left in between. The CDR3 DNA sequence: TGTGCCAGCAGCTCTGAAGAGACCCAGTACTTC. Amino acid sequence: CASSSEETQYF.

A few counts support this clone. The chain combines TRBV6-5 with TRBJ1-4, with a possible D match to TRBD1 (6 bases). The CDR3 consists of 12 residues. Germline V lookup: CDR1 MNHEY, CDR2 SVGAGI. Trimming pared 9 bases from V and 7 bases from J, leaving 12 bases between. The DNA of the CDR3 is TGTGCCAGGGACAGACGGGGTGAAAAACTGTTTTTT. It translates to CARDRRGEKLFF.

The chain uses TRBV19 and TRBJ2-7; 10 bases fit TRBD2. Per germline, CDR1 LNHDA and CDR2 SQIVND (reference sequence). CDR3 size: 15 residues. Unmatched junction bases numbered 4, after V lost 2 bases and J lost 3 bases. CDR3 in DNA: TGTGCCAGTAGTATAAGGACTAGCGGAAACTACGAGCAGTACTTC. It yields the protein CASSIRTSGNYEQYF.

This rearrangement joins TRBV6-5 to TRBJ1-1; TRBD1 matches 9 bases. The CDR3 has 15 residues. The germline V gene has CDR1 MNHEY and CDR2 SVGAGI. The V gene end was trimmed by 7 bases and the J gene end by 0 bases; junction bases not matched to a gene: 6. In DNA, the CDR3 is TGTGCCAGCACCACAGGGACAGGGATGAACACTGAAGCTTTCTTT. Its translation: CASTTGTGMNTEAFF.

The chain has TRBV7-2 and TRBJ1-2; D is undetermined. CDR1 is SGHTA, CDR2 FQGNSA, per germline. This CDR3 is 14 amino acids long. The ends were cut back, 2 bases at V and 0 bases at J, with 7 bases in the middle. CDR3 loop: CASSLFATNYGYTF. The CDR3 coding sequence is TGTGCCAGCAGCTTATTCGCTACTAACTATGGCTACACCTTC.

This chain uses TRBV29-1 with TRBJ2-5, with no clear D. V lost 5 bases, J lost 5 bases, and 12 bases lay in between. The CDR3 totals 12 residues. Germline values: CDR1 SQVTM, CDR2 ANQGSEA. This chain's CDR3 is CSVRAGSETQYF. For the CDR3, the DNA is TGCAGCGTTCGTGCAGGTTCGGAGACCCAGTACTTC.

The rearrangement links TRBV9 to TRBJ1-2; possibly TRBD1 for D (6 bases). Trimming left V 4 bases short and J 7 bases short, with 14 bases between. The CDR3 has 13 amino acids. The V gene's germline CDR1 is SGDLS and CDR2 YYNGEE. The CDR3 region is CASSPGEGGGYTF. Written as DNA, the CDR3 is TGTGCCAGCAGCCCCGGGGAGGGGGGTGGCTACACCTTC.

CDR3 bases: TGTGCCAGCAGCCAAGAGGAGGCGATGAACACTGAAGCTTTCTTT. Amino acids: CASSQEEAMNTEAFF. This chain connects TRBV4-2 to TRBJ1-1; no firm D call. Looked up from germline, CDR1 is LGHNA and CDR2 is YNFKEQ. This CDR3 comprises 15 residues. Trimming took off 0 bases at V and 0 bases at J, with 8 bases between the two ends.

The gene calls are TRBV6-1 and TRBJ2-3; a possible D gene is TRBD2 (5 bases). Per germline, CDR1 MNHNS and CDR2 SASEGT. The CDR3 runs to 16 residues. V was clipped by 2 bases and J by 0 bases, with 12 bases between them. The DNA of the CDR3 is TGTGCCAGCAGTGAACCTGTGGGAGCTAGCACAGATACGCAGTATTTT. Translation: CASSEPVGASTDTQYF.

This clone was recorded only once. The rearrangement uses TRBV19 and TRBJ1-3, with TRBD1 matching 7 bases. CDR3 length: 18 residues. CDR1 is LNHDA and CDR2 is SQIVND in the germline V gene (reference sequence). The V segment lost 5 bases and the J segment 0 bases; nucleotides outside the gene matches: 13. The DNA of the CDR3 is TGTGCCAGTAGTTACGCTTGGCGACAGGGCTACTCTGGAAACACCATATATTTT. Translation gives CASSYAWRQGYSGNTIYF.